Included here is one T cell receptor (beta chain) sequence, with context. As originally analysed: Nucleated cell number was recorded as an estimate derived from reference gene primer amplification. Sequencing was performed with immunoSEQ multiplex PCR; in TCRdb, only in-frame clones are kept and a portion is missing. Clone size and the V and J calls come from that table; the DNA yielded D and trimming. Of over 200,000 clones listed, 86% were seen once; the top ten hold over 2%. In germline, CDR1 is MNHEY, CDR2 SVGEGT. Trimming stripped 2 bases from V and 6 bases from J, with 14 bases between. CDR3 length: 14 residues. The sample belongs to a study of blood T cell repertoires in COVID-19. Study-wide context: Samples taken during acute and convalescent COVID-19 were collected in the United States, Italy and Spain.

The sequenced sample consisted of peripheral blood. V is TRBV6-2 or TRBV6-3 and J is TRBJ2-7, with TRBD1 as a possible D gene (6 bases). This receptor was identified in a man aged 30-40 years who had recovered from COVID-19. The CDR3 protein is CASSYAGVLREQYF. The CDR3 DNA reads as TGTGCCAGCAGTTACGCAGGGGTGTTACGCGAGCAGTACTTC.